The 2 T cell receptor beta chains presented below share a single source sample, sequenced in a study of radiation and T cells in renal cell carcinoma. Documented time point: blood 2 weeks post-SBRT. Treatment indicated: 15 Gy SBRT to primary tumor, nephrectomy 4 weeks later. Assay used: immunoSEQ multiplex PCR; TCRdb lists only in-frame clones, some missing. The table records around 60,000 clones, around 81% of them present only once. The sample here was blood, taken from a patient whose treatment included radiotherapy and nephrectomy. The source is a man aged 55 to 69 with renal cell carcinoma.

V is TRBV19 and J is TRBJ2-2; 13 bases fit TRBD2. Germline V gene data show CDR1 as LNHDA and CDR2 as SQIVND (reference sequence). The CDR3 has 17 residues. The V gene end was trimmed by 2 bases and the J gene end by 6 bases; junction bases not matched to a gene: 6. The chain's CDR3 is CASSIKLAGGTSGELFF. DNA of the CDR3: TGTGCCAGTAGTATAAAACTAGCGGGAGGGACCTCCGGGGAGCTGTTTTTT.

CDR3: CASSLGLAGVVKTQYF. The CDR3 bases are TGTGCCAGCAGTCTCGGACTAGCGGGAGTAGTAAAGACCCAGTACTTC. The chain is built from TRBV9 and TRBJ2-5; TRBD2 aligns across 13 bases. V trimming: 5 bases; J trimming: 6 bases; junction bases outside the gene matches: 10. CDR3 length: 16 amino acids. CDR1 and CDR2 from the germline V gene are SGDLS and YYNGEE.